This TCR beta chain emerged from a study of cytomegalovirus exposure and HLA in healthy donors. General study results and limits: Within the data, a cluster of highly shared sequence variants was likely a sequencing artifact. HLA-A and HLA-B allele assignments for most subjects were reportedly predicted accurately using TCR beta sequences. Later analysis placed DRB1 highest and HLA-C lowest in TCR association rates, which differed by HLA locus.

The PCR made use of 60 Vbeta and 13 Jbeta primers. Generated by immunoSEQ multiplex PCR, the TCRdb table keeps only in-frame clones and is missing some. The sample lists some 150,000 clones, around three quarters occurring once. Worth noting for this clone: Its antigen is as yet unknown.

Per the germline V gene, CDR1 is SEHNR and CDR2 is FQNEAQ (reference sequence). Trimming cost V 5 bases and J 8 bases; bases outside gene matches: 15. This CDR3 spans 17 amino acids. Sequenced material: PBMCs. This sequence originates from a man aged 35-49 years in good health and CMV-seropositive. This chain uses TRBV7-9 with TRBJ2-2; 9 bases fit TRBD2. Here the CDR3 DNA reads TGTGCCAGCAGCCCATCCGGGGTAGCGGGGGCCACGGGGGAGCTGTTTTTT. It yields the protein CASSPSGVAGATGELFF. Full variable domain (rest looked up from reference TRBV7-9 and TRBJ2-2): DTGVSQNPRHKITKRGQNVTFRCDPISEHNRLYWYRQTLGQGPEFLTYFQNEAQLEKSRLLSDRFSAERPKGSFSTLEIQRTEQGDSAMYLCASSPSGVAGATGELFFGEGSRLTVL.